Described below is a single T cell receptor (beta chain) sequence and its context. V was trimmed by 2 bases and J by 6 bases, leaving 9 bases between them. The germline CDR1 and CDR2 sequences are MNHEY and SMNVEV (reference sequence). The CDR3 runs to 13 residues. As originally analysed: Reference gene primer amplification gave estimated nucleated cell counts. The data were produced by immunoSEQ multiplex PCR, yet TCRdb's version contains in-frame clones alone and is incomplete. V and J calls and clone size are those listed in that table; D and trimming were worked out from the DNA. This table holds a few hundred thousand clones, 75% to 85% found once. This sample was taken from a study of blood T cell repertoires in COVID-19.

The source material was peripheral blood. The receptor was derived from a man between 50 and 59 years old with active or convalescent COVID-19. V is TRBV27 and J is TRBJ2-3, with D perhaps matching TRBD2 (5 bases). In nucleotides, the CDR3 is TGTGCCAGCAGTTTAAGCGGTTGGGATACGCAGTATTTT. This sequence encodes CASSLSGWDTQYF.